One and the same sample provided the 2 T cell receptor beta chains below, sequenced in a study of OX40 agonist ivuxolimab in advanced cancers. Using immunoSEQ multiplex PCR, the repertoire was profiled, and TCRdb retains in-frame clones only, with some absent. The data hold tens of thousands of clones, with roughly 90% observed a single time. The sequences come from CD4+ or CD8+ T cells sorted from blood, collected in a trial of the OX40 agonist ivuxolimab. The source of these receptors is an adult with an advanced solid tumor such as melanoma, head and neck, liver or kidney cancer.

This chain links TRBV19 with TRBJ1-1; D gene uncertain. This CDR3 has 13 amino acids. V was pared by 1 base and J by 4 bases, with 7 bases between. CDR1 and CDR2 (germline): LNHDA, SQIVND (reference sequence). CDR3 sequence: CASSIGRGTEAFF. The CDR3 DNA is TGTGCCAGTAGTATAGGTCGGGGCACTGAAGCTTTCTTT.

The V call is TRBV9, the J call TRBJ2-2; D not certain. Germline V gene sequence: CDR1 SGDLS, CDR2 YYNGEE. The CDR3 totals 14 residues. V was cut by 4 bases and J by 1 base, with 8 bases left in between. Here the CDR3 reads CASSSTLNTGELFF. The CDR3 DNA sequence: TGTGCCAGCAGCTCCACCCTGAACACCGGGGAGCTGTTTTTT.